Listed below are T cell receptor beta chains from one sample, sequenced in a study of blood T cell repertoires in COVID-19. Measured with immunoSEQ multiplex PCR; TCRdb has only the in-frame clones, and not every one. The sample carries about 200,000 clones, 89% recorded once. The sample taken for sequencing was peripheral blood. These receptors originate from a woman aged 40 to 50 with acute or convalescent COVID-19. CDR3s include the opening cysteine and the closing phenylalanine or tryptophan. D genes are given only for firm matches. Where a row states a size, it is once, few, many or the class of an expanded clone; other rows omit it.

>TRBJ1-3|.|TRBD1|TRBV6-1
CASSETTGRGNTIYF
TGTGCCAGCAGTGAAACGACAGGGCGTGGAAACACCATATATTTT
>TRBJ1-6|.|TRBD1|TRBV5-5
CATKSQGAPYNSPLHF
TGTGCCACCAAATCACAGGGGGCCCCTTATAATTCACCCCTCCACTTT
>TRBJ2-1|.|TRBD1|TRBV30
CAWSTGQGANEQFF
TGTGCCTGGAGTACTGGACAGGGGGCGAATGAGCAGTTCTTC
>TRBJ1-3|.|TRBD1|TRBV5-1
CASSLGDRVNTIYF
TGCGCCAGCAGCTTGGGGGACAGGGTTAACACCATATATTTT
>TRBJ1-1|.|.|TRBV29-1
CSVDGGKNTEAFF
TGCAGCGTTGACGGGGGGAAGAACACTGAAGCTTTCTTT
>TRBJ2-3|.|.|TRBV6-2/TRBV6-3
CASSYAGRDTQYF
TGTGCCAGCAGTTACGCGGGGCGAGATACGCAGTATTTT
>TRBJ2-3|.|TRBD1|TRBV5-1
CASGQGVTDTQYF
TGCGCCAGCGGACAGGGAGTGACAGATACGCAGTATTTT
>TRBJ1-1|.|TRBD1|TRBV27
CASRQQGDLLQAFF
TGTGCCAGCAGGCAACAGGGGGATCTCCTCCAAGCTTTCTTT
>TRBJ1-1|.|TRBD1|TRBV23-1
CASSQAPAGTVNTEAFF
TGCGCCAGCAGTCAGGCCCCAGCCGGGACAGTTAACACTGAAGCTTTCTTT
>TRBJ2-1|.|.|TRBV7-9
CASSGTLGSSNEQFF
TGTGCCAGCAGCGGTACACTAGGATCGTCAAATGAGCAGTTCTTC
>TRBJ2-2|.|TRBD2|TRBV11-2
CASSGGRLAGGPNTGELFF
TGTGCCAGCAGCGGAGGGCGTCTAGCGGGGGGGCCAAACACCGGGGAGCTGTTTTTT
>TRBJ1-6|few|.|TRBV21-1
CVVNTDYSYNSPLHF
TGTGTCGTGAACACAGATTACTCCTATAATTCACCCCTCCACTTT
>TRBJ1-1|.|.|TRBV12-5
CASGLVIRGNTEAFF
TGTGCTAGTGGTTTGGTAATACGGGGGAACACTGAAGCTTTCTTT
>TRBJ1-1|.|.|TRBV2
CASSETSRGTEAFF
TGTGCCAGCAGTGAAACGAGTAGGGGCACTGAAGCTTTCTTT
>TRBJ2-1|.|.|TRBV25-1
CASSGPQGWSSYNEQFF
TGTGCCAGCAGTGGACCACAGGGATGGAGCTCCTACAATGAGCAGTTCTTC
>TRBJ2-3|.|.|TRBV3-1/TRBV3-2
CASSRADTQYF
TGTGCCAGCAGCCGCGCGGATACGCAGTATTTT